The 14 T cell receptor beta chains below all came from one sample that was sequenced in a study of T cell repertoires in aging, cancer and after chemotherapy. A mixed TRB-A/B primer pool amplified rearranged TRB by multiplex touch-down PCR. TCRdb passed the multiplex PCR reads through MiXCR, listing each CDR3 protein once. In the table there are some 10,000 distinct CDR3 sequences, under 40% of which are singletons. TCR beta rearrangements were amplified from peripheral blood genomic DNA. Specimen: blood. Every receptor here comes from a human donor in good health.

This clonotype has only a few counts. The chain couples TRBV27 to TRBJ2-3, with 14 bases fitting TRBD2. This CDR3 has 19 amino acids. V was pared by 5 bases and J by 4 bases, with 14 bases of the junction left unmatched. The germline V gene has CDR1 MNHEY and CDR2 SMNVEV (reference sequence). CDR3 nucleotide sequence: TGTGCCAGCAGTATTCGGGGACTAGCGGGAGATTTGGTTGCAGATACGCAGTATTTT. This gives the protein CASSIRGLAGDLVADTQYF.

This clonotype was seen only a few times. This chain joins TRBV18 and TRBJ2-1; no reliable D call. This CDR3 has 15 residues. Trimming shortened V by 2 bases and J by 0 bases, and 8 bases separated the two germline ends. Germline V gives CDR1 KGHSH, CDR2 LQKENI. The CDR3 sequence: CASSPSAFSYNEQFF. Written as DNA, the CDR3 is TGTGCCAGCTCACCATCAGCCTTCTCCTACAATGAGCAGTTCTTC.

By frequency in the sample, this clonotype is medium-sized. This rearrangement joins TRBV19 to TRBJ2-2; D remains unclear. CDR3 length equals 15 residues. Germline loops: CDR1 LNHDA, CDR2 SQIVND (reference sequence). Trimming pared 10 bases from V and 2 bases from J, leaving 17 bases between. As DNA, the CDR3 is TGTGCCACCATATCCCGCGCCGTCAACACCGGGGAGCTGTTTTTT. The encoded protein is CATISRAVNTGELFF.

The CDR3 sequence: CASSGPGTGVREYF. The CDR3 DNA reads TGTGCCAGCAGTGGGCCCGGGACTGGGGTACGGGAGTACTTC. The chain links TRBV12-3 or TRBV12-4 to TRBJ2-7, with TRBD2 as a possible D gene (6 bases). The CDR3 extends over 14 amino acids. Trimming cost V 5 bases and J 11 bases, with 22 bases left between them.

The rearrangement joins TRBV6-1 to TRBJ1-1; TRBD1 might be the D (5 bases). Germline CDR1 MNHNS, CDR2 SASEGT. The V end was cut by 8 bases, the J end by 0 bases, with 13 bases between. CDR3 length equals 14 residues. The CDR3 reads CASSGTRVNTEAFF. CDR3 DNA: TGTGCCAGCTCCGGGACGCGGGTGAACACTGAAGCTTTCTTT.

This clonotype has just a few counts. The V gene is TRBV5-5, the J gene TRBJ1-5; TRBD1 is a possible D gene (6 bases). CDR3 length equals 17 residues. Germline V CDR1 and CDR2: SGHKS, YYEKEE (reference sequence). V was trimmed by 4 bases and J by 0 bases, leaving 17 bases between them. As DNA, the CDR3 is TGTGCCAGCAGCCTGAAAGGCGGGGGCGTTAGCAATCAGCCCCAGCATTTT. Translated: CASSLKGGGVSNQPQHF.

The chain has TRBV6-1 and TRBJ2-7; 8 bases agree with TRBD1. Germline V CDR1 and CDR2: MNHNS, SASEGT. V shed 5 bases, J shed 2 bases, and the junction held 8 bases outside the gene matches. The CDR3 is made up of 15 amino acids. The DNA for the CDR3 is TGTGCCAGCAGTCTGGACAGGGCCGATACCTACGAGCAGTACTTC. This encodes CASSLDRADTYEQYF.

The genes are TRBV6-2 or TRBV6-3 and TRBJ2-4; TRBD1 matches 9 bases. The germline CDR1 and CDR2 sequences are MNHEY and SVGEGT. The CDR3 spans 16 residues. J was trimmed by 1 base and V by 1 base; bases with no gene match: 2. The DNA of the CDR3 is TGTGCCAGCAGTTACTTCGGACAGGGGGCCAAAAACATTCAGTACTTC. It codes for CASSYFGQGAKNIQYF.

This clonotype was picked up a small number of times. This chain joins TRBV6-2 or TRBV6-3 and TRBJ2-7; 12 bases are a match to TRBD2. Trimming took 8 bases from V and 4 from J; bases not matched to a gene: 0. The CDR3 has 12 amino acids. Germline V gene data show CDR1 as MNHEY and CDR2 as SVGEGT. CDR3 nucleotides: TGTGCCAGCGGGACTAGCGGGTACGAGCAGTACTTC. It translates to CASGTSGYEQYF.

By proportion, this clonotype is medium-sized (0.01 to 0.1%). This chain uses TRBV19 with TRBJ2-2; TRBD1 matches 8 bases. The V and J ends lost 5 bases and 1 base, in that order; junction bases with no gene match: 3. Per the germline V gene, CDR1 is LNHDA and CDR2 is SQIVND (reference sequence). This CDR3 comprises 15 residues. The DNA of the CDR3 is TGTGCCAGTAGTCTGGGGACAGGGAACACCGGGGAGCTGTTTTTT. Amino acid sequence: CASSLGTGNTGELFF.

The genes are TRBV27 and TRBJ1-5; D is uncertain. Germline lookup yields CDR1 MNHEY and CDR2 SMNVEV (reference sequence). There are 14 residues in the CDR3. V lost 3 bases and J 0 bases, leaving 6 bases between the germline ends. The CDR3 nucleotides read TGTGCCAGCAGTTTTGACAATAGCAATCAGCCCCAGCATTTT. Amino acids: CASSFDNSNQPQHF.

The sample holds a few counts of this clonotype. The chain has TRBV30 and TRBJ1-6; the D is unclear. The CDR3 consists of 14 residues. The germline V gene has CDR1 GTSNPN and CDR2 SVGIG (reference sequence). Trimming stripped 3 bases from V and 13 bases from J, with 19 bases between. The CDR3 is CAWSAGSLAFPLHF. For the CDR3, the DNA is TGTGCCTGGAGCGCCGGGTCCCTCGCGTTTCCCCTCCACTTT.

The rearrangement joins TRBV20-1 to TRBJ2-3; no clear D. The CDR3 length is 15 residues. The germline gives CDR1 DFQATT, CDR2 SNEGSKA (reference sequence). Deletions cut 0 bases from V and 0 bases from J, with 10 bases between. The CDR3 nucleotides read TGCAGTGCTAGAGATGTAGCAGCTAGCACAGATACGCAGTATTTT. Protein product: CSARDVAASTDTQYF.

In this sample, this clonotype turned up a few times. This chain connects TRBV19 to TRBJ2-1; 8 bases agree with TRBD2. This CDR3 is built from 19 residues. Germline lookup yields CDR1 LNHDA and CDR2 SQIVND (reference sequence). J lost 0 bases, V lost 3 bases, and 13 bases had no gene match. The CDR3 sequence: CASSMWGELAVSSYNEQFF. The CDR3 bases are TGTGCCAGTAGTATGTGGGGGGAACTAGCGGTGTCCTCCTACAATGAGCAGTTCTTC.